The 21 T cell receptor beta chains below were found in one sample sequenced in a study of T cells in Graves' hyperthyroidism and ophthalmopathy. Amplification yielded TCR beta CDR3 regions, with RNA transcripts as the source. The TCR CDR3 first-round RT-PCR relied on the HTBI primer set. TCRdb re-analysed the multiplex PCR reads in MiXCR, keeping a single row per CDR3 protein. The data hold about 96,000 distinct CDR3 sequences, with around 52% observed a single time. Sequencing used blood. These receptors all come from a woman between 35 and 50 years old with Graves' hyperthyroidism.

The J gene is TRBJ2-7, the V gene TRBV2, with D tentatively TRBD2 (6 bases). Germline CDR1 SNHLY, CDR2 FYNNEI. Trimming left V 5 bases short and J 3 bases short, with 14 bases between. The CDR3 is 14 residues long. CDR3 DNA: TGTGCCAGCAGTCCACGGACTACCCTCTACGAGCAGTACTTC. This translates into CASSPRTTLYEQYF.

V is TRBV12-3 or TRBV12-4 and J is TRBJ2-5; possibly TRBD2 for D (5 bases). V gave up 9 bases and J gave up 3 bases, with 29 bases separating them. The CDR3 contains 18 residues. CDR3 sequence (DNA): TGTGCCAGTCGTCCGGGCACCGGGGAGTGGTACGGAAAAGAGACCCAGTACTTC. It yields the protein CASRPGTGEWYGKETQYF.

The V gene is TRBV7-8, the J gene TRBJ2-5; 10 bases are a match to TRBD2. V gave up 5 bases and J gave up 5 bases; unmatched junction bases: 5. This CDR3 region has 14 residues. Germline CDR1 SGHVS, CDR2 FQNEAQ. For the CDR3, the DNA is TGTGCCAGCAGCATGACAGCGGGAGGGGAGACCCAGTACTTC. Its translation: CASSMTAGGETQYF. The complete variable domain, with remaining parts taken from reference TRBV7-8 and TRBJ2-5, reads GAGVSQSPRYKVAKRGQDVALRCDPISGHVSLFWYQQALGQGPEFLTYFQNEAQLDKSGLPSDRFFAERPEGSVSTLKIQRTQQEDSAVYLCASSMTAGGETQYFGPGTRLLVL.

On this clonotype: Since no conserved phenylalanine or tryptophan closes the CDR3, a read error is the likely cause. The DNA is omitted, as the CDR3 cannot be located on it reliably, and the CDR3 follows TCRdb's listing. The chain carries TRBV10-1 and TRBJ1-1. Germline CDR1 WNHNN, CDR2 SYGVQD (reference sequence). The CDR3 is 9 residues long, counting both termini. The CDR3 sequence: CASSETANY.

The chain links TRBV15 to TRBJ2-5; 11 positions match TRBD2. Trimming removed 1 base from V and 3 bases from J; junction bases left unmatched: 13. Germline CDR1 reads LNHNV; CDR2 reads YYDKDF (reference sequence). The CDR3 contains 19 residues. The CDR3 nucleotides read TGTGCCACCAGCAGAGTTCCGGGACTAGCGGAGCGAATGAAAGAGACCCAGTACTTC. This encodes CATSRVPGLAERMKETQYF.

This clonotype has a count of ten or more. The V gene is TRBV7-6, the J gene TRBJ2-7; 10 nucleotides agree with TRBD2. Germline lookup yields CDR1 SGHVS and CDR2 FNYEAQ. The CDR3 spans 14 residues. J gave up 7 bases and V 2 bases, and 5 bases lay outside the gene matches. The CDR3, as DNA: TGTGCCAGCAGCTTAACTAGCGGGAATCGAGAGCAGTACTTC. Its translation is CASSLTSGNREQYF.

This clonotype was counted a single time. This chain uses TRBV7-2 with TRBJ1-6; tentative D call: TRBD1 (5 bases). The CDR3 covers 12 residues. CDR1 SGHTA and CDR2 FQGNSA come from the germline V gene. Between the trimmed V and J ends, which lost 1 base and 15 bases, there was a span of 10 bases. CDR3 in amino acids: CASSLGVGGLHF. CDR3 DNA sequence: TGTGCCAGCAGCTTAGGGGTGGGGGGCCTCCACTTT.

V gene TRBV24-1 combines with J gene TRBJ1-5; D unclear. Germline assignment: CDR1 KGHDR and CDR2 SFDVKD. V gave up 3 bases and J gave up 5 bases, with 13 bases separating them. The CDR3 sequence is 15 residues long. The CDR3 DNA reads TGTGCCACCAGTGATACCCGACACCCCGATCAGCCCCAGCATTTT. Its translation: CATSDTRHPDQPQHF.

The chain joins TRBV2 to TRBJ2-7; TRBD2 agrees at 11 bases. After removal of 6 bases from V and 2 bases from J, the junction contained 9 bases not matched to a gene. The CDR3 spans 16 residues. Germline-derived CDR1 and CDR2 are SNHLY and FYNNEI. The CDR3 bases are TGTGCCAGCAGACCAACCGTAGCGGGAGGGCCCTACGAGCAGTACTTC. The encoded protein is CASRPTVAGGPYEQYF.

The chain combines TRBV20-1 with TRBJ2-7; 8 nucleotides align to TRBD1. Germline V lookup: CDR1 DFQATT, CDR2 SNEGSKA (reference sequence). The trim removed 0 bases at V and 3 bases at J, leaving 4 bases unmatched. The CDR3 totals 14 residues. This chain's CDR3 is CSARDTGGYYEQYF. The CDR3 DNA is TGCAGTGCTAGAGACACAGGGGGTTACTACGAGCAGTACTTC.

This clonotype turned up a few times. Germline is not matched at one junction end, which may reflect a read error. V and J are TRBV7-3 and TRBJ2-6, with D perhaps TRBD2 (5 bases). Germline CDR1 reads SGHTA; CDR2 reads FQGTGA. CDR3 length equals 13 residues. The CDR3 DNA follows: TGTGCCAGCAGCTCAGGAGGTTGGAACACTGAAGCTTTC. It yields the protein CASSSGGWNTEAF.

The chain employs TRBV20-1 and TRBJ2-7; TRBD2 agrees at 15 bases. Germline V gives CDR1 DFQATT, CDR2 SNEGSKA (reference sequence). This CDR3 comprises 16 residues. Trimming removed 3 bases from V and 5 bases from J; junction bases left unmatched: 8. The CDR3 reads CSARSGTSGRTDEQYF. In DNA, the CDR3 is TGCAGTGCTAGGAGTGGGACTAGCGGGAGGACAGACGAGCAGTACTTC.

The chain has TRBV20-1 and TRBJ2-2; 10 nucleotides line up with TRBD2. V lost 4 bases to trimming and J lost 1 base; unmatched junction nucleotides: 3. Germline V gives CDR1 DFQATT, CDR2 SNEGSKA (reference sequence). This CDR3 spans 15 amino acids. In nucleotides, the CDR3 is TGCAGTGCTACCAGACTAGCGGGGAACACCGGGGAGCTGTTTTTT. It specifies CSATRLAGNTGELFF.

This clonotype was counted ten times or more. The gene calls are TRBV29-1 and TRBJ2-7; TRBD2 matches 8 bases. Per germline, CDR1 SQVTM and CDR2 ANQGSEA. The CDR3 is made up of 14 amino acids. Trimming at V came to 6 bases and at J to 3 bases, leaving 10 bases not matched to a gene. CDR3 protein: CSVGTRAGIYEQYF. The CDR3 nucleotides read TGCAGCGTGGGGACTAGAGCGGGAATCTACGAGCAGTACTTC.

This clonotype was observed many times. V gene TRBV6-6 combines with J gene TRBJ1-5, with unresolved D. There are 15 residues in the CDR3. Trimming left V 2 bases short and J 2 bases short, with 10 bases between. From germline, CDR1 is MNHNY and CDR2 SVGAGI (reference sequence). The CDR3 loop reads CASSYRRGGNQPQHF. The CDR3, as DNA: TGTGCCAGCAGTTACCGTCGTGGCGGCAATCAGCCCCAGCATTTT.

The chain recombines TRBV2 with TRBJ1-2; D is unclear. CDR1 and CDR2 (germline): SNHLY, FYNNEI. The CDR3 consists of 12 residues. V lost 8 bases and J 3 bases, leaving 10 bases between the germline ends. The CDR3 protein is CASGSRDYGYTF. The DNA for the CDR3 is TGTGCCAGCGGGAGTCGGGACTATGGCTACACCTTC.

The V and J genes are TRBV19 and TRBJ1-5, with 10 bases that match TRBD1. The CDR3 runs to 14 residues. V trimming: 5 bases; J trimming: 6 bases; junction bases outside the gene matches: 4. The germline V gene has CDR1 LNHDA and CDR2 SQIVND (reference sequence). The CDR3 DNA follows: TGTGCCAGTAGTGTCGGGACAGGGGTTCAGCCCCAGCATTTT. Translated: CASSVGTGVQPQHF.

For the CDR3, the DNA is TGCAGTGCTAGGAACAGGGGAGTCGGGGAGCTGTTTTTT. Protein product: CSARNRGVGELFF. The chain employs TRBV20-1 and TRBJ2-2; 7 bases match TRBD1. J lost 7 bases, V lost 3 bases, and 5 bases had no gene match. In germline, CDR1 is DFQATT, CDR2 SNEGSKA (reference sequence). This CDR3 has 13 amino acids.

This clonotype was picked up one time. The conserved final phenylalanine or tryptophan is absent from the CDR3, which likely points to a read error. This chain uses TRBV29-1 with TRBJ2-5; unclear D gene. Looked up from germline, CDR1 is SQVTM and CDR2 is ANQGSEA. Trimming cost V 3 bases and J 5 bases, with 13 bases left between them. The length of the CDR3 is 13 residues. This CDR3 reads CSVDGYRTETQYS. The CDR3 nucleotides are TGCAGCGTTGACGGGTACCGAACGGAGACCCAGTACTCC.

In its sample, this clonotype was seen many times. The chain employs TRBV19 and TRBJ1-1; D gene ambiguous. The germline CDR1 and CDR2 sequences are LNHDA and SQIVND (reference sequence). The CDR3 consists of 13 residues. Trimming took off 5 bases at V and 0 bases at J, with 7 bases between the two ends. CDR3 protein: CASSSQMNTEAFF. The CDR3 DNA is TGTGCCAGTAGTTCCCAAATGAACACTGAAGCTTTCTTT.

This sequence joins TRBV20-1 and TRBJ1-5; D is possibly TRBD1 (5 bases). The CDR3 covers 12 residues. Germline CDR1 is DFQATT and CDR2 is SNEGSKA (reference sequence). V gave up 5 bases and J gave up 11 bases, with 16 bases separating them. The CDR3 here is CSAHGGRETQHF. The CDR3 DNA reads as TGCAGTGCTCATGGGGGGAGGGAGACCCAGCATTTT.